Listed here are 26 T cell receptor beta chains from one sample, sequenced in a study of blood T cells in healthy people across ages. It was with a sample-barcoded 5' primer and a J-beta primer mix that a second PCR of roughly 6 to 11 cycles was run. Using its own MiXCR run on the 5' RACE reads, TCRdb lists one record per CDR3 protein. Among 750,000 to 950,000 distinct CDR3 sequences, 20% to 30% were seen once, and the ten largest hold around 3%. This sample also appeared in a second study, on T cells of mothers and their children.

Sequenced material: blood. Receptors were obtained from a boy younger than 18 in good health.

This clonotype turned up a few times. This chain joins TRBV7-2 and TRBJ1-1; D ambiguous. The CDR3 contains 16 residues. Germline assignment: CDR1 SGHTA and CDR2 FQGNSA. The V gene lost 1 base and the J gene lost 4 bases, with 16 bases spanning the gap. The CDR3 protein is CASSLEFRVGSTEAFF. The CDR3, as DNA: TGTGCCAGCAGCTTAGAGTTCCGGGTGGGGAGCACTGAAGCTTTCTTT.

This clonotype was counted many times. For the CDR3, the DNA is TGTGCCAGCAGCCAACGGGCCGGGACAGTCAAAAACATTCAGTACTTC. It is translated as CASSQRAGTVKNIQYF. The gene calls are TRBV14 and TRBJ2-4, with 7 bases lining up with TRBD1. This CDR3 comprises 16 residues. In germline, CDR1 is SGHDN, CDR2 FVKESK. Losses at the gene ends were 2 bases for V and 3 bases for J; bases not matched to a gene: 7.

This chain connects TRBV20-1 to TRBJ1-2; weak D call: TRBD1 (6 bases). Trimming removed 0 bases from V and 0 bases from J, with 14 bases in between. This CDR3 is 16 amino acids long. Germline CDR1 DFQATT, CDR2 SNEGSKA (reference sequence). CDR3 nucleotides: TGCAGTGCTAGAGATTACCAGACAGGCTCTAACTATGGCTACACCTTC. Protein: CSARDYQTGSNYGYTF.

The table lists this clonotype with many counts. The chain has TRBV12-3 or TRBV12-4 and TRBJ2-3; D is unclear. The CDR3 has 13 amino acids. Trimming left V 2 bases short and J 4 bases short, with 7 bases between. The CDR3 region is CASSLNSPDTQYF. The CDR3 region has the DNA TGTGCCAGCAGTTTAAACAGCCCAGATACGCAGTATTTT.

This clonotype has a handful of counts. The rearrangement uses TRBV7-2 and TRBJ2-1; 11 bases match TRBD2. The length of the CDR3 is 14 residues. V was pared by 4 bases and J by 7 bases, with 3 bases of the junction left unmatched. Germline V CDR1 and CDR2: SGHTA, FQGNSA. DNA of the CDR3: TGTGCCAGCAGCTCGGGACTAGCGGCTAATGAGCAGTTCTTC. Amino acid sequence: CASSSGLAANEQFF. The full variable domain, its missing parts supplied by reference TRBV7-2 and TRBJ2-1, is GAGVSQSPSNKVTEKGKDVELRCDPISGHTALYWYRQSLGQGLEFLIYFQGNSAPDKSGLPSDRFSAERTGGSVSTLTIQRTQQEDSAVYLCASSSGLAANEQFFGPGTRLTVL.

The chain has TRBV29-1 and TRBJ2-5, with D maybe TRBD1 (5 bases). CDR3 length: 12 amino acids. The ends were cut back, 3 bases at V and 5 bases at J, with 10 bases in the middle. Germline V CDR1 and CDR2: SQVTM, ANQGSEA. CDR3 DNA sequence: TGCAGCGTTGACAGGGTGGTGGAGACCCAGTACTTC. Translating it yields CSVDRVVETQYF.

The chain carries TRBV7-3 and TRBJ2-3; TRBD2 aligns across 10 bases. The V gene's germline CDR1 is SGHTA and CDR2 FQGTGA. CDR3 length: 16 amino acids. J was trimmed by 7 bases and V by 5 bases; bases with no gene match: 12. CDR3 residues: CASSPLTAGGRYTQYF. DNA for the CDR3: TGTGCCAGCAGCCCCCTCACAGCGGGGGGGCGATATACGCAGTATTTT.

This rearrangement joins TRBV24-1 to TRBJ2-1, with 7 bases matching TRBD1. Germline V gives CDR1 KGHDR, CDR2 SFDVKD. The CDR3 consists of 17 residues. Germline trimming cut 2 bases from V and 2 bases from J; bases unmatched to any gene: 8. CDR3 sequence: CATSDSTGVLTYNEQFF. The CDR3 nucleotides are TGTGCCACCAGTGATTCTACAGGGGTTTTAACCTACAATGAGCAGTTCTTC.

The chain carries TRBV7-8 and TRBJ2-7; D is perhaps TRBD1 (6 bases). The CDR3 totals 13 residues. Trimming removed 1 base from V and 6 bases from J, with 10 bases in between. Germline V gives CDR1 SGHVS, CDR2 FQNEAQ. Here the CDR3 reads CASSLDRRGEQYF. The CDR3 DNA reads TGTGCCAGCAGCTTAGACCGCAGGGGCGAGCAGTACTTC.

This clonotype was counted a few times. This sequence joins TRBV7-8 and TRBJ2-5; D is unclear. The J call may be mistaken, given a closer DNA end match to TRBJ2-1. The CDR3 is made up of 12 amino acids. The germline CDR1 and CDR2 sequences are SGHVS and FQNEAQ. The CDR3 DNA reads TGTGCCAGCAGCTTGAGTCGGGTTGAGCAGTTCTTC. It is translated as CASSLSRVEQFF.

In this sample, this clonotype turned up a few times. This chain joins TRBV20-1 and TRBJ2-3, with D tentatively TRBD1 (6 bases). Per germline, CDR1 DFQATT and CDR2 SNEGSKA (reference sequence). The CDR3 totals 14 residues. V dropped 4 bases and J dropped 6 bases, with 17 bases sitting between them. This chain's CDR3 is CSAIPGQTADTQYF. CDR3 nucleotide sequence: TGCAGTGCTATACCGGGACAAACGGCGGATACGCAGTATTTT.

The CDR3 is CASSLVGAGRGTDTQYF. The CDR3 DNA sequence: TGTGCCAGCAGCTTAGTAGGAGCGGGAAGGGGCACAGATACGCAGTATTTT. This rearrangement joins TRBV11-2 to TRBJ2-3; 7 nucleotides align to TRBD2. CDR1 and CDR2 from the germline V gene are SGHAT and FQNNGV. The V segment lost 1 base and the J segment 1 base; nucleotides outside the gene matches: 8. The CDR3 consists of 17 residues.

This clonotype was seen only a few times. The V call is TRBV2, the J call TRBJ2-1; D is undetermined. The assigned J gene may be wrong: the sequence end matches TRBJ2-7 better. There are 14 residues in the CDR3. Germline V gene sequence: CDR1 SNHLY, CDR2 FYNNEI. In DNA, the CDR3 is TGTGCCAGCACCAAAGTGGGCCCCTCCTACGAGCAGTACTTC. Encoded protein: CASTKVGPSYEQYF.

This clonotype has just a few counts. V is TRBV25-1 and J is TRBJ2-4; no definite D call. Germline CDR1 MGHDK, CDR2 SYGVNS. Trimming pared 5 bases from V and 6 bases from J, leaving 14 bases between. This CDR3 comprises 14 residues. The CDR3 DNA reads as TGTGCCAGCAGTCCCCATGGCGGCGGAAACATTCAGTACTTC. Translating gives CASSPHGGGNIQYF.

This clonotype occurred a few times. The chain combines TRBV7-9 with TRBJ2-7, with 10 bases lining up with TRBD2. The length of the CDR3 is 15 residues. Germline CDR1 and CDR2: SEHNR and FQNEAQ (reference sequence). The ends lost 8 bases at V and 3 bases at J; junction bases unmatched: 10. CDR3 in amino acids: CASSKETSGLYEQYF. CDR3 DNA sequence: TGTGCCAGCTCGAAGGAGACTAGCGGGCTCTACGAGCAGTACTTC.

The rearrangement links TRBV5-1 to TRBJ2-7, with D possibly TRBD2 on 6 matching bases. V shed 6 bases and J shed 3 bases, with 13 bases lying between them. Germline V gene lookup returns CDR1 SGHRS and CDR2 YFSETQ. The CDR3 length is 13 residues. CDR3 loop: CASTGVGGYEQYF. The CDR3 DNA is TGCGCCAGCACTGGCGTCGGGGGCTACGAGCAGTACTTC.

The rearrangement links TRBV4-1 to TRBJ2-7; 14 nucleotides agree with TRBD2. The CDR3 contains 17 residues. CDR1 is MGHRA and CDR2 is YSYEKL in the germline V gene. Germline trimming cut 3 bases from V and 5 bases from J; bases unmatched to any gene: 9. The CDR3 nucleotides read TGCGCCAGCAGCCACGTAACCCCGGGACTAGCGGGGGACGAGCAGTACTTC. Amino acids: CASSHVTPGLAGDEQYF.

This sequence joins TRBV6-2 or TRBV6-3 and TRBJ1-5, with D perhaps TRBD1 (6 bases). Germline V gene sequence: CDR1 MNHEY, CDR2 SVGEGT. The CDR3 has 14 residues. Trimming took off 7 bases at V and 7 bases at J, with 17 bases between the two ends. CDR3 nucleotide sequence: TGTGCCAGCAATTGGAGGGGGTCCGGGCAGCCCCAGCATTTT. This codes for CASNWRGSGQPQHF.

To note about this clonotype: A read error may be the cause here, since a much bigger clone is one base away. The CDR3 is CASSLADHTGGLFF. The CDR3 coding sequence is TGCGCCAGCAGCTTGGCGGATCACACCGGGGGGCTGTTTTTT. This chain connects TRBV5-1 to TRBJ2-2, with a weak D call TRBD2 (6 bases). The CDR3 is made up of 14 amino acids. The germline CDR1 and CDR2 sequences are SGHRS and YFSETQ.

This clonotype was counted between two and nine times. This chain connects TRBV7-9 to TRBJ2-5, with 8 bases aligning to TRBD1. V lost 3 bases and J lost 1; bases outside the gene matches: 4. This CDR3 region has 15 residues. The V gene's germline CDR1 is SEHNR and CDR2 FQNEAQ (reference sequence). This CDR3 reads CASSLTGASQETQYF. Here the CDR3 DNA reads TGTGCCAGCAGCTTGACAGGGGCGTCCCAAGAGACCCAGTACTTC.

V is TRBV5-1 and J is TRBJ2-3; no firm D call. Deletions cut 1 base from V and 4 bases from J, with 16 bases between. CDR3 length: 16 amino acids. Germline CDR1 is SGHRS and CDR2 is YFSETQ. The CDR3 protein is CASSLINVGVPDTQYF. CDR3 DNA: TGCGCCAGCAGCTTGATAAATGTCGGTGTTCCAGATACGCAGTATTTT.

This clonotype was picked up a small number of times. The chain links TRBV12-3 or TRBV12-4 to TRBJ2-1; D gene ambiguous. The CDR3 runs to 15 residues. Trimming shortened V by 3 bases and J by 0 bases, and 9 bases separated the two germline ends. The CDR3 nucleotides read TGTGCCAGCAGTTTCGTGCTGGACTCCTACAATGAGCAGTTCTTC. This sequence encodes CASSFVLDSYNEQFF.

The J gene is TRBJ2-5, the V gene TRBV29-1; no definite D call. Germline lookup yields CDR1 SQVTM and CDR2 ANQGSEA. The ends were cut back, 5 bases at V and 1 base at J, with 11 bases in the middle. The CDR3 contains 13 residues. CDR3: CSVTPRGQETQYF. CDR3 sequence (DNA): TGCAGCGTTACTCCGAGAGGCCAAGAGACCCAGTACTTC.

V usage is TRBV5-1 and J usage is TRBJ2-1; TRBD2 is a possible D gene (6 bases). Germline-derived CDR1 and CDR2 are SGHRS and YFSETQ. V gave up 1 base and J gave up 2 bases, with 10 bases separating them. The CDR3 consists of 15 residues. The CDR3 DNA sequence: TGCGCCAGCAGCTTGACTAGCCCTCCCTACAATGAGCAGTTCTTC. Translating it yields CASSLTSPPYNEQFF.

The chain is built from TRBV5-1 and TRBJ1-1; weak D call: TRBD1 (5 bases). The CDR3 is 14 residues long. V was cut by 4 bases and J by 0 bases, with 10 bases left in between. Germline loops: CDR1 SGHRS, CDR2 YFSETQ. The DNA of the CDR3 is TGCGCCAGCAGCGACAGCGCTATGAACACTGAAGCTTTCTTT. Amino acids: CASSDSAMNTEAFF. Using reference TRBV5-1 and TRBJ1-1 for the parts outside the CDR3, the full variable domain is KAGVTQTPRYLIKTRGQQVTLSCSPISGHRSVSWYQQTPGQGLQFLFEYFSETQRNKGNFPGRFSGRQFSNSRSEMNVSTLELGDSALYLCASSDSAMNTEAFFGQGTRLTVV.

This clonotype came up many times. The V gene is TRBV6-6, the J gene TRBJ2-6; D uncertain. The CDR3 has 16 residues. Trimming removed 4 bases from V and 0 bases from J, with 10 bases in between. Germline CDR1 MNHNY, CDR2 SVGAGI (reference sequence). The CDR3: CASSLNLDSGANVLTF. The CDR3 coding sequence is TGTGCCAGCAGTTTAAACCTAGACTCTGGGGCCAACGTCCTGACTTTC.